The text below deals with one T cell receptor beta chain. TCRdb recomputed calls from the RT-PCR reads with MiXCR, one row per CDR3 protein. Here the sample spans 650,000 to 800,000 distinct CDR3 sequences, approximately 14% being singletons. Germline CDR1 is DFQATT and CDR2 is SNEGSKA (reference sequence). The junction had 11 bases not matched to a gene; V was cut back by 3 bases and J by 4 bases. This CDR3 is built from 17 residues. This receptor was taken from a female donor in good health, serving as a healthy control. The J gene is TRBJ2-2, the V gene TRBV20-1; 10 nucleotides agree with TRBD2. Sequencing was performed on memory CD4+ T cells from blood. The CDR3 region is CSARSASGRSATGELFF. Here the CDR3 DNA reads TGCAGTGCTAGGTCCGCTAGCGGGAGATCGGCCACCGGGGAGCTGTTTTTT.